The clone carrying this T cell receptor beta chain was counted only a few times. Its specificity is not known. The sample originates from a study of long-term antiretroviral therapy in people with HIV. Overall study context: The immediate-ART recommendation dates to 2015, and the earliest samples predate it by about a decade.

Survey-level immunoSEQ v3.0 assays were run. Sequencing had a target that covered 40,000-50,000 T-cell genomes per sample. Repertoires were generated with immunoSEQ multiplex PCR, while TCRdb's copy carries only in-frame clones and drops some. The data show about 21,000 clones, with approximately 81% seen just once and around 3.1% held by the top ten. V dropped 5 bases and J dropped 1; count of bases not matched to a gene: 4. CDR3 size: 15 residues. The germline V gene has CDR1 SGHNT and CDR2 YENEEA. Study-wide points: The study found narrower CDR3 length ranges in HIV repertoires than in controls.

The sample here was unsorted PBMCs, taken 1.9 years after starting antiretroviral therapy. The clonotype originates from a woman between 45 and 65 years old with HIV. This chain joins TRBV11-3 and TRBJ2-2; 7 bases line up with TRBD2. The chain's CDR3 is CASSRAGVNTGELFF. CDR3 DNA: TGTGCCAGCAGCCGGGCGGGGGTGAACACCGGGGAGCTGTTTTTT.